One and the same sample provided the 29 T cell receptor beta chains below, sequenced in a study of neurological immune-mediated disorders. TCRdb re-called the 5' RACE reads with MiXCR, one entry per CDR3 protein. The sample has about 35,000 distinct CDR3 sequences, 3.5% to 4.5% seen once. Sequencing was done on a sample of PBMCs. The origin of the receptors is a man younger than 40 with multiple sclerosis.

This clonotype has at least ten counts. This sequence joins TRBV6-5 and TRBJ2-3; 9 positions agree with TRBD2. Germline V gene sequence: CDR1 MNHEY, CDR2 SVGAGI. The J segment lost 4 bases and the V segment lost 6 bases, leaving 17 bases of the junction unmatched. CDR3 length equals 18 residues. In DNA, the CDR3 is TGTGCCAGCAGGCCTCACGGCAGATTAGCGGGAGCTGCAGATACGCAGTATTTT. It yields the protein CASRPHGRLAGAADTQYF.

This clonotype has more than one count but fewer than ten. A read error is likely, as this CDR3 ends without the conserved phenylalanine or tryptophan. Because the CDR3's place on the DNA is in doubt, the DNA is left out and the CDR3 is given as listed by TCRdb. The chain links TRBV21-1 to TRBJ1-2. TRBV21-1 is given as a pseudogene. The CDR3 extends over 16 residues, inclusive of both ends. This CDR3 is CASSKEEGQANYGYTN.

This clonotype occurred many times. The chain employs TRBV20-1 and TRBJ2-1, with D maybe TRBD1 (6 bases). This CDR3 contains 14 residues. V dropped 1 base and J dropped 5 bases, with 12 bases sitting between them. Germline V lookup: CDR1 DFQATT, CDR2 SNEGSKA (reference sequence). CDR3 region: CSARARGPNNEQFF. The CDR3 region has the DNA TGCAGTGCTAGAGCCAGGGGCCCCAACAATGAGCAGTTCTTC.

The chain links TRBV20-1 to TRBJ1-2; tentative D call: TRBD1 (6 bases). The germline gives CDR1 DFQATT, CDR2 SNEGSKA (reference sequence). The ends were cut back, 3 bases at V and 0 bases at J, with 8 bases in the middle. The CDR3 covers 13 residues. CDR3 loop: CSARTGSNYGYTF. DNA of the CDR3: TGCAGTGCTAGGACAGGATCTAACTATGGCTACACCTTC.

This clonotype is labeled medium-sized. This chain joins TRBV2 and TRBJ1-5; D is possibly TRBD1 (5 bases). The CDR3 loop spans 16 amino acids. V lost 6 bases, J lost 12 bases, and 27 bases lay in between. From germline, CDR1 is SNHLY and CDR2 FYNNEI. CDR3 sequence reads: CASSPYVGPGPRNQHF. The CDR3 nucleotides are TGTGCCAGCAGCCCCTACGTGGGTCCGGGACCGCGGAACCAGCATTTT. The variable domain in full, with the rest retrieved from reference TRBV2 and TRBJ1-5, is EPEVTQTPSHQVTQMGQEVILRCVPISNHLYFYWYRQILGQKVEFLVSFYNNEISEKSEIFDDQFSVERPDGSNFTLKIRSTKLEDSAMYFCASSPYVGPGPRNQHFGDGTRLSIL.

This clonotype has ten or more counts. V is TRBV5-1 and J is TRBJ2-5; TRBD1 matches 8 bases. The CDR3 runs 15 residues. The V gene's germline CDR1 is SGHRS and CDR2 YFSETQ. V was clipped by 4 bases and J by 3 bases; unmatched bases: 8. This chain's CDR3 is CASSGGTGSKETQYF. The CDR3 nucleotides read TGCGCCAGCAGCGGAGGGACAGGTTCCAAAGAGACCCAGTACTTC.

This clonotype came up many times. This chain connects TRBV5-1 to TRBJ2-5; D not resolved. V lost 1 base to trimming and J lost 2 bases, with 15 bases between them. The CDR3 is made up of 16 amino acids. From germline, CDR1 is SGHRS and CDR2 YFSETQ. CDR3 DNA: TGCGCCAGCAGCTTGAGCCCGACACTACATCAAGAGACCCAGTACTTC. Its translation: CASSLSPTLHQETQYF. Full variable domain (rest looked up from reference TRBV5-1 and TRBJ2-5): KAGVTQTPRYLIKTRGQQVTLSCSPISGHRSVSWYQQTPGQGLQFLFEYFSETQRNKGNFPGRFSGRQFSNSRSEMNVSTLELGDSALYLCASSLSPTLHQETQYFGPGTRLLVL.

This clonotype has a count of ten or more. This chain uses TRBV12-3 or TRBV12-4 with TRBJ2-1; 9 nucleotides match TRBD1. Unmatched junction bases numbered 6, after V lost 5 bases and J lost 4 bases. CDR3 length equals 15 residues. Here the CDR3 DNA reads TGTGCCAGCAGTCCTTCGGGACAGGGATACAATGAGCAGTTCTTC. The encoded protein is CASSPSGQGYNEQFF.

This clonotype showed up many times. The J gene is TRBJ1-1, the V gene TRBV7-9, with D perhaps TRBD1 (6 bases). V shed 2 bases and J shed 7 bases, with 8 bases lying between them. Germline-derived CDR1 and CDR2 are SEHNR and FQNEAQ (reference sequence). The CDR3 is made up of 12 amino acids. The CDR3 DNA is TGTGCCAGCAGCTTACAGGGGAATGAAGCTTTCTTT. This encodes CASSLQGNEAFF.

The table lists this clonotype with many counts. This chain connects TRBV15 to TRBJ2-1, with 12 bases matching TRBD2. Trimming at V came to 0 bases and at J to 1 base, leaving 10 bases not matched to a gene. CDR1 LNHNV and CDR2 YYDKDF come from the germline V gene (reference sequence). The CDR3 is made up of 20 amino acids. CDR3 sequence reads: CATSRDPGLAGKNSYNEQFF. The CDR3 bases are TGTGCCACCAGCAGAGATCCTGGACTAGCGGGGAAAAATTCCTACAATGAGCAGTTCTTC.

The rearrangement links TRBV25-1 to TRBJ2-3; the D gene is possibly TRBD1 (5 bases). Germline CDR1 is MGHDK and CDR2 is SYGVNS. CDR3 length: 14 amino acids. V was trimmed by 2 bases and J by 3 bases, leaving 9 bases between them. In DNA form, the CDR3 reads TGTGCCAGCAGTGAAGACAGTTCTACAGATACGCAGTATTTT. Protein product: CASSEDSSTDTQYF. The entire variable domain, with the rest obtained from reference TRBV25-1 and TRBJ2-3, is as follows: EADIYQTPRYLVIGTGKKITLECSQTMGHDKMYWYQQDPGMELHLIHYSYGVNSTEKGDLSSESTVSRIRTEHFPLTLESARPSHTSQYLCASSEDSSTDTQYFGPGTRLTVL.

With respect to this clonotype: A much larger clone lies a single base off, so this may be a read error. CDR3: CASSLAGTVGGYEQYF. CDR3 bases: TGTGCCAGCAGCCTAGCCGGGACGGTGGGAGGGTACGAGCAGTACTTC. The chain links TRBV9 to TRBJ2-7, with 7 nucleotides matching TRBD2. The CDR3 runs 16 residues. After removal of 4 bases from V and 4 bases from J, the junction contained 14 bases not matched to a gene. Looked up from germline, CDR1 is SGDLS and CDR2 is YYNGEE.

This clonotype was seen at least ten times. This chain links TRBV12-5 with TRBJ2-7; TRBD2 agrees at 7 bases. The CDR3 has 13 residues. CDR1 and CDR2 from the germline V gene are LGHNT and FRNRAP. The junction had 4 bases not matched to a gene; V was cut back by 2 bases and J by 6 bases. The CDR3 bases are TGTGCTAGTGGTTTGTGGGGGGGAAGCGAGCAGTACTTC. It yields the protein CASGLWGGSEQYF.

Within the sample, this clonotype is medium-sized. The gene calls are TRBV20-1 and TRBJ1-4, with D perhaps TRBD1 (5 bases). Trimming left V 0 bases short and J 0 bases short, with 20 bases between. CDR1 is DFQATT and CDR2 is SNEGSKA in the germline V gene (reference sequence). This CDR3 is 19 amino acids long. In nucleotides, the CDR3 is TGCAGTGCTAGAGATATCGGGGTTTGGGGCCGCGCAACTAATGAAAAACTGTTTTTT. Translating gives CSARDIGVWGRATNEKLFF.

This clonotype showed up many times. The V gene is TRBV5-6, the J gene TRBJ2-1; 12 bases match TRBD2. The junction had 11 bases not matched to a gene; V was cut back by 3 bases and J by 7 bases. The length of the CDR3 is 17 residues. Germline CDR1 and CDR2: SGHDT and YYEEEE. The CDR3 DNA follows: TGTGCCAGCAGCTCCCCTCGGACTAGCGGGGCGGGGAATGAGCAGTTCTTC. Its protein product is CASSSPRTSGAGNEQFF.

Ten or more counts support this clonotype. The chain is built from TRBV5-1 and TRBJ2-7, with TRBD2 matching over 7 bases. The CDR3 consists of 18 residues. Germline V gives CDR1 SGHRS, CDR2 YFSETQ. After removal of 1 base from V and 0 bases from J, the junction contained 13 bases not matched to a gene. The CDR3 nucleotides read TGCGCCAGCAGCTTGACCCGGGCGGGGCGGGGGAGCTCCTACGAGCAGTACTTC. It codes for CASSLTRAGRGSSYEQYF.

For this clonotype: This likely comes from a read error, as the CDR3 has no conserved phenylalanine or tryptophan at its end. It is unclear where the CDR3 begins or ends on the DNA, so no DNA is shown, and the CDR3 is as TCRdb lists it. The chain carries TRBV2 and TRBJ1-2. The germline V gene encodes CDR1 SNHLY and CDR2 FYNNEI. The CDR3 comprises 10 residues, both ends counted. The CDR3 protein is CASSERAAVL.

This clonotype came up many times. The chain is built from TRBV20-1 and TRBJ2-7; D not certain. V was pared by 6 bases and J by 3 bases, with 9 bases between. CDR1 is DFQATT, CDR2 SNEGSKA, per germline (reference sequence). CDR3 length: 11 amino acids. This chain's CDR3 is CSASFGYEQYF. CDR3 coding DNA: TGCAGTGCCTCGTTCGGCTACGAGCAGTACTTC.

This clonotype has a count of ten or more. The chain carries TRBV14 and TRBJ2-1; D gene uncertain. Germline CDR1 and CDR2: SGHDN and FVKESK. The CDR3 loop spans 15 amino acids. Between the trimmed V and J ends, which lost 2 bases and 3 bases, there was a span of 11 bases. The CDR3 spells CASSQTENYYNEQFF. The CDR3 DNA reads TGTGCCAGCAGCCAAACGGAGAACTACTACAATGAGCAGTTCTTC. The full variable domain, completed using reference TRBV14 and TRBJ2-1, is EAGVTQFPSHSVIEKGQTVTLRCDPISGHDNLYWYRRVMGKEIKFLLHFVKESKQDESGMPNNRFLAERTGGTYSTLKVQPAELEDSGVYFCASSQTENYYNEQFFGPGTRLTVL.

This clonotype was seen many times. The chain combines TRBV7-2 with TRBJ1-2; D ambiguous. This CDR3 comprises 12 residues. The germline V gene encodes CDR1 SGHTA and CDR2 FQGNSA. Trimming pared 1 base from V and 8 bases from J, leaving 8 bases between. CDR3 nucleotides: TGTGCCAGCAGCTTAGGCCCGGGGGGCTACACCTTC. It yields the protein CASSLGPGGYTF.

Many counts were recorded for this clonotype. V usage is TRBV2 and J usage is TRBJ1-2, with D unresolved. Trimming pared 6 bases from V and 14 bases from J, leaving 19 bases between. The CDR3 is made up of 12 amino acids. Germline V gene sequence: CDR1 SNHLY, CDR2 FYNNEI. The CDR3: CASSEGWIFPTF. Here the CDR3 DNA reads TGTGCCAGCAGCGAGGGTTGGATTTTTCCAACCTTC.

CDR3 amino acids: CASSRGTGGNIQYF. The CDR3 bases are TGTGCCAGCAGCCGCGGGACAGGGGGAAACATTCAGTACTTC. The chain joins TRBV5-6 to TRBJ2-4, with TRBD1 identical over 11 bases. Per the germline V gene, CDR1 is SGHDT and CDR2 is YYEEEE. Trimming removed 4 bases from V and 6 bases from J; junction bases left unmatched: 3. The CDR3 totals 14 residues.

The sample holds many counts of this clonotype. The chain uses TRBV21-1 and TRBJ1-1; the table's D call, TRBD1, has no DNA check behind it. TRBV21-1 is labeled a pseudogene. The CDR3 sequence is 15 residues long. Here the CDR3 reads CASSGHTGVNTEAFF. DNA for the CDR3: TGTGCCAGCAGCGGGCACACGGGGGTGAACACTGAAGCTTTCTTT.

The table lists this clonotype with many counts. The rearrangement uses TRBV11-3 and TRBJ2-1; D possibly corresponds to TRBD2 (5 bases). The CDR3 is made up of 14 amino acids. In germline, CDR1 is SGHNT, CDR2 YENEEA. V dropped 1 base and J dropped 8 bases, with 12 bases sitting between them. This CDR3 is CASSLVTRLDEQFF. The CDR3 region has the DNA TGTGCCAGCAGCTTAGTCACTAGGTTGGATGAGCAGTTCTTC.

This chain's CDR3 is CASSGRTGTSVETQYF. The CDR3 DNA sequence: TGTGCCAGCAGCGGACGGACCGGGACTAGTGTCGAGACCCAGTACTTC. The genes are TRBV9 and TRBJ2-5; 8 nucleotides align to TRBD2. Germline V gene data show CDR1 as SGDLS and CDR2 as YYNGEE. The V segment lost 3 bases and the J segment 5 bases; nucleotides outside the gene matches: 12. The CDR3 length is 16 residues.

This clonotype has at least ten counts. This sequence joins TRBV25-1 and TRBJ2-2; D is perhaps TRBD2 (5 bases). The CDR3 covers 12 residues. Germline lookup yields CDR1 MGHDK and CDR2 SYGVNS. The germline V and J ends were trimmed by 6 bases and 3 bases, with 5 bases remaining between them. CDR3 in amino acids: CASRRDTGELFF. CDR3 nucleotides: TGTGCCAGCAGGAGGGACACCGGGGAGCTGTTTTTT.

CDR3 loop: CASGQVGTDTQYF. CDR3 sequence (DNA): TGTGCCAGCGGTCAGGTCGGCACAGATACGCAGTATTTT. The chain employs TRBV7-9 and TRBJ2-3; unclear D gene. Germline V gene data show CDR1 as SEHNR and CDR2 as FQNEAQ (reference sequence). CDR3 length equals 13 residues. With 8 bases removed from V and 1 base from J, the gap between germline ends came to 10 bases.

In this sample, this clonotype turned up many times. CDR3 DNA: TGTGCCAGCAGTTCTCTGGGGGACACCGGCTATGGCTACACCTTC. It encodes CASSSLGDTGYGYTF. The J gene is TRBJ1-2, the V gene TRBV12-3 or TRBV12-4; tentatively, D is TRBD1 (6 bases). The CDR3 is made up of 15 amino acids. V lost 4 bases to trimming and J lost 4 bases, with 16 bases between them.

This clonotype was recorded many times. This chain uses TRBV7-2 with TRBJ2-5; D may be TRBD2 (5 bases). The CDR3 runs 14 residues. Trimming cost V 1 base and J 4 bases, with 10 bases left between them. Germline values: CDR1 SGHTA, CDR2 FQGNSA. CDR3 in DNA: TGTGCCAGCAGCTTAGTAGCGACCCGAGAGACCCAGTACTTC. It encodes CASSLVATRETQYF.